The 29 T cell receptor beta chains in this list originate from one sample, sequenced in a study of regulatory T cells in long-lasting Graves disease. Relying on iRepertoire HTBI primers and Arm-PCR of CDR3 regions, the team built TCR beta libraries. TCRdb recomputed calls from the multiplex PCR reads with MiXCR, one row per CDR3 protein. This table has 350,000 to 500,000 distinct CDR3 sequences, about 17% appearing once. Noted time point: newly diagnosed GD, antithyroid drugs for less than 3 months. There was RNA extracted from PBMCs, and the TCR library was made from it. These same records also appear under a second study, on T cells in Graves' hyperthyroidism and ophthalmopathy.

Sequencing was performed on peripheral blood mononuclear cells (PBMCs), taken at new diagnosis, from a patient treated with antithyroid drugs. Receptor source: a woman aged 18-29 years with Graves disease.

This clonotype has a handful of counts. The V and J genes are TRBV7-9 and TRBJ2-2; 10 bases line up with TRBD2. This CDR3 is 16 amino acids long. V lost 1 base to trimming and J lost 4 bases; unmatched junction nucleotides: 3. Germline V CDR1 and CDR2: SEHNR, FQNEAQ (reference sequence). CDR3 nucleotide sequence: TGTGCCAGCAGCTTAGTTAGGACTAGCGGCACCGGGGAGCTGTTTTTT. It codes for CASSLVRTSGTGELFF.

The rearrangement uses TRBV2 and TRBJ1-1, with D unresolved. CDR1 SNHLY and CDR2 FYNNEI come from the germline V gene. CDR3 length: 13 residues. Trimming removed 6 bases from V and 4 bases from J, with 12 bases in between. CDR3 in amino acids: CASRIRTTTEAFF. In DNA form, the CDR3 reads TGTGCCAGCAGAATAAGGACTACCACTGAAGCTTTCTTT. The whole variable domain, filled in from reference TRBV2 and TRBJ1-1, reads EPEVTQTPSHQVTQMGQEVILRCVPISNHLYFYWYRQILGQKVEFLVSFYNNEISEKSEIFDDQFSVERPDGSNFTLKIRSTKLEDSAMYFCASRIRTTTEAFFGQGTRLTVV.

Turning to this clonotype: It may be a read error: a sequence one base away is much more abundant. V usage is TRBV28 and J usage is TRBJ1-1; D may be TRBD1 (5 bases). The CDR3 contains 18 residues. Germline CDR1 is MDHEN and CDR2 is SYDVKM. In DNA, the CDR3 is TGTGCCGGCAGCGCAATAACTGGGGGGTTCGAAACGAACACTGAAGCTTTCTTT. Translation gives CAGSAITGGFETNTEAFF. Full variable domain (rest looked up from reference TRBV28 and TRBJ1-1): DVKVTQSSRYLVKRTGEKVFLECVQDMDHENMFWYRQDPGLGLRLIYFSYDVKMKEKGDIPEGYSVSREKKERFSLILESASTNQTSMYLCAGSAITGGFETNTEAFFGQGTRLTVV.

This clonotype has at least ten counts. V gene TRBV27 combines with J gene TRBJ1-1, with D unresolved. Trimming cost V 2 bases and J 1 base, with 8 bases left between them. This CDR3 has 14 residues. The V gene's germline CDR1 is MNHEY and CDR2 SMNVEV (reference sequence). CDR3 bases: TGTGCCAGCAGTTTAAGGTTGTCGAACACTGAAGCTTTCTTT. Its protein is CASSLRLSNTEAFF.

This clonotype was recorded a few times. DNA of the CDR3: TGTGCCAGCAGCTCGCTTCAGTGGGCAGATACGCAGTATTTT. Translation: CASSSLQWADTQYF. The rearrangement uses TRBV7-9 and TRBJ2-3; D is undetermined. Trimming took off 4 bases at V and 4 bases at J, with 12 bases between the two ends. The CDR3 spans 14 residues. Germline CDR1 is SEHNR and CDR2 is FQNEAQ (reference sequence).

The CDR3 DNA reads as TGCGCCAGCAGTGATGATGTGAACACTGAAGCTTTCTTT. This codes for CASSDDVNTEAFF. V and J are TRBV10-1 and TRBJ1-1; D unresolved. Germline CDR1 WNHNN, CDR2 SYGVQD (reference sequence). The CDR3 extends over 13 amino acids. V lost 3 bases and J lost 0, with 5 bases in between.

This clonotype was observed at least ten times. The V and J genes are TRBV20-1 and TRBJ2-1; D may be TRBD2 (5 bases). Trimming took 4 bases from V and 6 from J, leaving 13 bases between them. This CDR3 spans 13 amino acids. CDR1 is DFQATT and CDR2 is SNEGSKA in the germline V gene (reference sequence). In DNA, the CDR3 is TGCAGTGCTACCCCTAGCCCCACCAATGAGCAGTTCTTC. Its protein product is CSATPSPTNEQFF.

This clonotype was detected many times. The chain recombines TRBV7-2 with TRBJ2-1, with 9 bases matching TRBD2. Germline V gives CDR1 SGHTA, CDR2 FQGNSA. The J segment lost 4 bases and the V segment lost 1 base, leaving 8 bases of the junction unmatched. The CDR3 has 17 amino acids. CDR3: CASSLVPLAGPYNEQFF. CDR3 coding DNA: TGTGCCAGCAGCTTAGTTCCTCTAGCGGGACCGTACAATGAGCAGTTCTTC. The full variable domain, completed using reference TRBV7-2 and TRBJ2-1, is GAGVSQSPSNKVTEKGKDVELRCDPISGHTALYWYRQSLGQGLEFLIYFQGNSAPDKSGLPSDRFSAERTGGSVSTLTIQRTQQEDSAVYLCASSLVPLAGPYNEQFFGPGTRLTVL.

This clonotype was seen a few times. The J gene is TRBJ1-2, the V gene TRBV5-1; TRBD1 is a possible D gene (6 bases). Trimming stripped 3 bases from V and 7 bases from J, with 19 bases between. Germline values: CDR1 SGHRS, CDR2 YFSETQ. This CDR3 has 15 residues. The CDR3 DNA follows: TGCGCCAGCAGCTGGGAAATGCAGGGGTTTCGTGGCTACACCTTC. Amino acid sequence: CASSWEMQGFRGYTF.

There are a few counts of this clonotype. The CDR3 is CASRDWMANYGYTF. In DNA, the CDR3 is TGTGCCAGCCGGGATTGGATGGCTAACTATGGCTACACCTTC. The rearrangement uses TRBV6-2 or TRBV6-3 and TRBJ1-2; D uncertain. This CDR3 contains 14 residues. V shed 8 bases and J shed 0 bases, with 13 bases lying between them. The germline V gene has CDR1 MNHEY and CDR2 SVGEGT.

This clonotype was picked up many times. This sequence joins TRBV2 and TRBJ2-3, with 9 bases lining up with TRBD1. V lost 7 bases to trimming and J lost 4 bases; unmatched junction nucleotides: 9. This CDR3 is 15 amino acids long. CDR1 and CDR2 from the germline V gene are SNHLY and FYNNEI. The CDR3 nucleotides are TGTGCCAGCACTTCCGGGACAGGGACCCCAGATACGCAGTATTTT. Its translation is CASTSGTGTPDTQYF.

The table lists this clonotype with many counts. The rearrangement joins TRBV13 to TRBJ2-1; 7 bases match TRBD2. Germline values: CDR1 PRHDT, CDR2 FYEKMQ (reference sequence). CDR3 size: 16 residues. Trimming cost V 0 bases and J 5 bases; bases outside gene matches: 7. Here the CDR3 reads CASSLGIGGGNNEQFF. As DNA, the CDR3 is TGTGCCAGCAGCTTAGGGATTGGCGGGGGTAACAATGAGCAGTTCTTC.

The chain is built from TRBV19 and TRBJ2-1; perhaps TRBD2 as D (6 bases). The CDR3 contains 16 residues. Germline lookup yields CDR1 LNHDA and CDR2 SQIVND (reference sequence). V was cut by 3 bases and J by 0 bases, with 12 bases left in between. The CDR3 DNA follows: TGTGCCAGTAGTATTGACGGGAGCACCTCCTACAATGAGCAGTTCTTC. The encoded protein is CASSIDGSTSYNEQFF. The full variable domain, in which reference TRBV19 and TRBJ2-1 provide the parts outside the CDR3, is DGGITQSPKYLFRKEGQNVTLSCEQNLNHDAMYWYRQDPGQGLRLIYYSQIVNDFQKGDIAEGYSVSREKKESFPLTVTSAQKNPTAFYLCASSIDGSTSYNEQFFGPGTRLTVL.

This clonotype was seen only once. The rearrangement joins TRBV7-8 to TRBJ1-3; D remains unclear. Trimming pared 5 bases from V and 4 bases from J, leaving 9 bases between. The CDR3 is 13 amino acids. Germline V lookup: CDR1 SGHVS, CDR2 FQNEAQ. CDR3 nucleotide sequence: TGTGCCAGCAGCACGAGCCAAGGAAACACCATATATTTT. Its translation: CASSTSQGNTIYF.

The chain employs TRBV3-1 and TRBJ2-2, with D unresolved. Trimming shortened V by 7 bases and J by 4 bases, and 10 bases separated the two germline ends. The length of the CDR3 is 13 residues. Germline CDR1 LGHDT, CDR2 YNNKEL (reference sequence). The CDR3 loop reads CASNAARTGELFF. The CDR3 DNA follows: TGTGCCAGCAACGCGGCACGCACCGGGGAGCTGTTTTTT.

In this sample, this clonotype turned up many times. The rearrangement uses TRBV12-3 or TRBV12-4 and TRBJ1-1; tentative D call: TRBD1 (5 bases). The CDR3 spans 12 residues. The germline V and J ends were trimmed by 6 bases and 3 bases, with 8 bases remaining between them. CDR3 residues: CASRMGDTEAFF. CDR3 sequence (DNA): TGTGCCAGCAGGATGGGGGACACTGAAGCTTTCTTT.

This chain uses TRBV10-1 with TRBJ2-3, with 9 bases that match TRBD2. The V and J ends lost 2 bases and 0 bases, in that order; junction bases with no gene match: 12. The CDR3 has 19 residues. CDR1 and CDR2 (germline): WNHNN, SYGVQD (reference sequence). CDR3 in DNA: TGCGCCAGCAGTGAGGTCCTGGCGGGAGGGCGAGGGAGCACAGATACGCAGTATTTT. Amino acids: CASSEVLAGGRGSTDTQYF.

As concerns this clonotype: Since a much larger clone is just one base distant, this may be a read error. The V call is TRBV18, the J call TRBJ1-1; a possible D gene is TRBD1 (5 bases). The germline CDR1 and CDR2 sequences are KGHSH and LQKENI. CDR3 length: 15 amino acids. CDR3: CTSSPVAGGDTEAFF. Written as DNA, the CDR3 is TGTACCAGCTCACCTGTCGCTGGGGGGGACACTGAAGCTTTCTTT. Variable domain in full (rest from reference TRBV18 and TRBJ1-1): NAGVMQNPRHLVRRRGQEARLRCSPMKGHSHVYWYRQLPEEGLKFMVYLQKENIIDESGMPKERFSAEFPKEGPSILRIQQVVRGDSAAYFCTSSPVAGGDTEAFFGQGTRLTVV.

J is TRBJ2-1 and V is TRBV6-2 or TRBV6-3, with a tentative D call TRBD1 (6 bases). CDR1 MNHEY and CDR2 SVGEGT come from the germline V gene. With 0 bases removed from V and 2 bases from J, the gap between germline ends came to 32 bases. The CDR3 loop spans 23 amino acids. This chain's CDR3 is CASSYSGQIEGNMGEWAYNEQFF. DNA for the CDR3: TGTGCCAGCAGTTACTCGGGACAAATCGAGGGGAATATGGGGGAGTGGGCCTACAATGAGCAGTTCTTC.

In this sample, this clonotype turned up a few times. The CDR3 here is CASSGLQPQHF. The CDR3 nucleotides read TGTGCCAGCAGTGGGCTTCAGCCCCAGCATTTT. This chain connects TRBV6-1 to TRBJ1-5; D unclear. CDR3 size: 11 residues. With 4 bases removed from V and 6 bases from J, the gap between germline ends came to 4 bases. Germline CDR1 is MNHNS and CDR2 is SASEGT.

The genes are TRBV9 and TRBJ1-1; D ambiguous. The CDR3 extends over 13 amino acids. V was trimmed by 1 base and J by 5 bases, leaving 9 bases between them. Germline lookup yields CDR1 SGDLS and CDR2 YYNGEE. The CDR3 sequence is CASSVNSRTEAFF. DNA of the CDR3: TGTGCCAGCAGCGTAAATTCAAGGACTGAAGCTTTCTTT.

This clonotype was observed many times. The V gene is TRBV20-1, the J gene TRBJ2-1; tentative D call: TRBD2 (6 bases). The germline V gene encodes CDR1 DFQATT and CDR2 SNEGSKA (reference sequence). The CDR3 is made up of 14 amino acids. Trimming took off 6 bases at V and 6 bases at J, with 18 bases between the two ends. CDR3 amino acids: CSATPGLGINEQFF. DNA for the CDR3: TGCAGTGCCACGCCGGGACTGGGAATCAATGAGCAGTTCTTC.

In its sample, this clonotype was seen many times. V usage is TRBV12-3 or TRBV12-4 and J usage is TRBJ2-1; TRBD2 agrees at 10 bases. The ends lost 0 bases at V and 2 bases at J; junction bases unmatched: 13. The CDR3 spans 20 residues. CDR3 bases: TGTGCCAGCAGTTTAGCGCGAGTGAGGAAAGCGGGAGGGCCCTACAATGAGCAGTTCTTC. Protein: CASSLARVRKAGGPYNEQFF.

The genes are TRBV5-4 and TRBJ2-3, with D maybe TRBD1 (6 bases). CDR3 length: 16 amino acids. V was clipped by 4 bases and J by 1 base, with 16 bases between them. Germline loops: CDR1 SGHNT, CDR2 YYREEE (reference sequence). CDR3 sequence: CASSQDWAGGTDTQYF. As DNA, the CDR3 is TGTGCCAGCAGCCAAGATTGGGCAGGGGGCACAGATACGCAGTATTTT.

This chain connects TRBV5-6 to TRBJ2-4, with TRBD1 identical over 7 bases. The V gene's germline CDR1 is SGHDT and CDR2 YYEEEE. V dropped 0 bases and J dropped 0; count of bases not matched to a gene: 6. The CDR3 is made up of 17 amino acids. DNA of the CDR3: TGTGCCAGCAGCTTGGCCCTAGGGGGCGCAGCCAAAAACATTCAGTACTTC. This codes for CASSLALGGAAKNIQYF.

The V gene is TRBV28, the J gene TRBJ2-1, with a weak D call TRBD1 (5 bases). The germline V and J ends were trimmed by 6 bases and 9 bases, with 15 bases remaining between them. CDR1 is MDHEN and CDR2 is SYDVKM in the germline V gene. This CDR3 has 13 residues. CDR3 DNA sequence: TGTGCCAGCAGGGACACGACAGTGTCTGAGCAGTTCTTC. Protein product: CASRDTTVSEQFF.

The table lists this clonotype with many counts. The DNA for the CDR3 is TGTGCCAGCAGCCGGGACTCCCTTGAGACCCAGTACTTC. It encodes CASSRDSLETQYF. The genes are TRBV7-2 and TRBJ2-5; tentatively, D is TRBD2 (6 bases). Trimming took 5 bases from V and 5 from J, leaving 12 bases between them. CDR3 length: 13 residues. Germline V CDR1 and CDR2: SGHTA, FQGNSA. The whole variable domain, filled in from reference TRBV7-2 and TRBJ2-5, reads GAGVSQSPSNKVTEKGKDVELRCDPISGHTALYWYRQSLGQGLEFLIYFQGNSAPDKSGLPSDRFSAERTGGSVSTLTIQRTQQEDSAVYLCASSRDSLETQYFGPGTRLLVL.

This clonotype has only a few counts. The chain recombines TRBV29-1 with TRBJ2-1; D unclear. V shed 7 bases and J shed 7 bases, with 23 bases lying between them. This CDR3 is 15 amino acids long. Germline CDR1 is SQVTM and CDR2 is ANQGSEA. For the CDR3, the DNA is TGCAGCGCTGTACGGCCATTGTCTCCAGGAAATGAGCAGTTCTTC. Translating gives CSAVRPLSPGNEQFF.

At least ten counts were recorded for this clonotype. The chain is built from TRBV11-2 and TRBJ2-7, with 9 nucleotides matching TRBD2. The CDR3 runs to 17 residues. The germline V gene encodes CDR1 SGHAT and CDR2 FQNNGV. J was trimmed by 0 bases and V by 0 bases; bases with no gene match: 6. The DNA for the CDR3 is TGTGCCAGCAGCTTAGAAACTAGCGGGCATTACTCCTACGAGCAGTACTTC. Amino acids: CASSLETSGHYSYEQYF. The complete variable domain, with remaining parts taken from reference TRBV11-2 and TRBJ2-7, reads EAGVAQSPRYKIIEKRQSVAFWCNPISGHATLYWYQQILGQGPKLLIQFQNNGVVDDSQLPKDRFSAERLKGVDSTLKIQPAKLEDSAVYLCASSLETSGHYSYEQYFGPGTRLTVT.